Listed here are 13 T cell receptor beta chains from one sample, sequenced in a study of blood T cell repertoires in COVID-19. TCRdb's copy holds only in-frame clones and misses some; the assay was immunoSEQ multiplex PCR. The sample lists about 210,000 clones; approximately 81% were seen once. Sequencing input: PBMCs or T cells enriched from blood (not recorded which). Receptor source: a man aged 40-49 years who had recovered from COVID-19.

CDR3 sequence reads: CASSLGLALPYNEQFF. CDR3 bases: TGTGCCAGTAGTCTTGGACTAGCCCTACCCTACAATGAGCAGTTCTTC. The V and J genes are TRBV19 and TRBJ2-1; 8 nucleotides align to TRBD2. CDR3 size: 16 residues. The germline gives CDR1 LNHDA, CDR2 SQIVND (reference sequence). V shed 5 bases and J 2 bases; nucleotides not matched to a gene: 8.

There are a few counts of this clone. The V and J genes are TRBV19 and TRBJ1-3; D gene unclear. This CDR3 spans 14 amino acids. Germline-derived CDR1 and CDR2 are LNHDA and SQIVND (reference sequence). V lost 3 bases and J 0 bases, leaving 6 bases between the germline ends. The CDR3 DNA reads TGTGCCAGTAGTATCCCGGGCTCTGGAAACACCATATATTTT. Its protein is CASSIPGSGNTIYF.

This clone appeared once. This sequence joins TRBV9 and TRBJ2-1, with 7 bases that match TRBD1. Germline values: CDR1 SGDLS, CDR2 YYNGEE. The CDR3 runs 13 residues. J gave up 7 bases and V 4 bases, and 5 bases lay outside the gene matches. This CDR3 reads CASSQGVGNEQFF. The CDR3 DNA reads as TGTGCCAGCAGCCAGGGGGTAGGTAATGAGCAGTTCTTC.

The CDR3 DNA reads TGTGCCAGCAGCCCCGGGGAGGGCCCCTACGAGCAGTACTTC. It encodes CASSPGEGPYEQYF. The chain joins TRBV7-9 to TRBJ2-7; 7 bases match TRBD2. The CDR3 totals 14 residues. With V trimmed by 5 bases and J by 2 bases, 6 bases remained unmatched. CDR1 SEHNR and CDR2 FQNEAQ come from the germline V gene (reference sequence).

The CDR3 loop is CAWRPIGEGTYGYTF. In nucleotides, the CDR3 is TGTGCCTGGAGGCCCATCGGGGAGGGAACCTATGGCTACACCTTC. The chain has TRBV30 and TRBJ1-2; no clear D gene. The V end lost 3 bases, the J end lost 4 bases, and 18 bases lay between the germline ends. Looked up from germline, CDR1 is GTSNPN and CDR2 is SVGIG (reference sequence). CDR3 size: 15 residues.

The V gene is TRBV30, the J gene TRBJ2-1, with a tentative D call TRBD2 (5 bases). The CDR3 has 13 amino acids. V was clipped by 1 base and J by 6 bases, with 10 bases between them. Germline-derived CDR1 and CDR2 are GTSNPN and SVGIG (reference sequence). The CDR3 coding sequence is TGTGCCTGGAGTGAGGGAGCAGGCAATGAGCAGTTCTTC. It translates to CAWSEGAGNEQFF.

V usage is TRBV24-1 and J usage is TRBJ2-3; 12 nucleotides align to TRBD2. The CDR3 is 16 amino acids. Germline trimming cut 5 bases from V and 3 bases from J; bases unmatched to any gene: 5. Germline V gives CDR1 KGHDR, CDR2 SFDVKD. The CDR3 loop is CATSGASGRATDTQYF. CDR3 coding DNA: TGTGCCACCAGTGGGGCTAGCGGGAGGGCGACAGATACGCAGTATTTT.

The gene calls are TRBV14 and TRBJ2-7, with 9 nucleotides matching TRBD2. J was trimmed by 0 bases and V by 5 bases; bases with no gene match: 8. Germline CDR1 is SGHDN and CDR2 is FVKESK. This CDR3 contains 16 residues. In nucleotides, the CDR3 is TGTGCCAGCAGCTACGGCGGGAGGGGGAGCTCCTACGAGCAGTACTTC. This gives the protein CASSYGGRGSSYEQYF.

The chain joins TRBV30 to TRBJ1-5, with D possibly being TRBD1 (6 bases). In germline, CDR1 is GTSNPN, CDR2 SVGIG (reference sequence). The length of the CDR3 is 13 residues. V shed 2 bases and J shed 6 bases, with 11 bases lying between them. The CDR3 loop is CAWSLKGGQPQHF. The CDR3 nucleotides are TGTGCCTGGAGTCTTAAAGGGGGTCAGCCCCAGCATTTT. The complete variable domain, with remaining parts taken from reference TRBV30 and TRBJ1-5, reads SQTIHQWPATLVQPVGSPLSLECTVEGTSNPNLYWYRQAAGRGLQLLFYSVGIGQISSEVPQNLSASRPQDRQFILSSKKLLLSDSGFYLCAWSLKGGQPQHFGDGTRLSIL.

This chain joins TRBV5-6 and TRBJ1-2; TRBD1 aligns across 7 bases. Unmatched junction bases numbered 5, after V lost 4 bases and J lost 2 bases. Per germline, CDR1 SGHDT and CDR2 YYEEEE. CDR3 length: 14 residues. CDR3 sequence: CASSNVDRNYGYTF. The CDR3 nucleotides are TGTGCCAGCAGCAACGTGGACAGGAACTATGGCTACACCTTC.

CDR3 residues: CASSVQTGNYGYTF. CDR3 in DNA: TGTGCCAGCAGCGTGCAGACAGGGAACTATGGCTACACCTTC. This chain uses TRBV5-4 with TRBJ1-2, with TRBD1 matching 7 bases. Germline CDR1 reads SGHNT; CDR2 reads YYREEE (reference sequence). CDR3 size: 14 residues. V lost 4 bases to trimming and J lost 2 bases; unmatched junction nucleotides: 5.

This clone has just one count. The chain couples TRBV30 to TRBJ1-1, with 8 bases that match TRBD1. Germline V gene sequence: CDR1 GTSNPN, CDR2 SVGIG (reference sequence). The CDR3 is 17 amino acids. V trimming: 0 bases; J trimming: 4 bases; junction bases outside the gene matches: 13. The CDR3 reads CAWSVVGTGRQSTEAFF. The CDR3 nucleotides are TGTGCCTGGAGTGTAGTAGGGACAGGTCGACAGAGCACTGAAGCTTTCTTT. The entire variable domain, with the rest obtained from reference TRBV30 and TRBJ1-1, is as follows: SQTIHQWPATLVQPVGSPLSLECTVEGTSNPNLYWYRQAAGRGLQLLFYSVGIGQISSEVPQNLSASRPQDRQFILSSKKLLLSDSGFYLCAWSVVGTGRQSTEAFFGQGTRLTVV.

This clone appeared a single time. V usage is TRBV19 and J usage is TRBJ1-5; unclear D gene. Germline values: CDR1 LNHDA, CDR2 SQIVND (reference sequence). Trimming took off 3 bases at V and 0 bases at J, with 9 bases between the two ends. The CDR3 loop spans 15 amino acids. The CDR3 DNA reads as TGTGCCAGTAGTATCGAGCATTTTAGCAATCAGCCCCAGCATTTT. It codes for CASSIEHFSNQPQHF.